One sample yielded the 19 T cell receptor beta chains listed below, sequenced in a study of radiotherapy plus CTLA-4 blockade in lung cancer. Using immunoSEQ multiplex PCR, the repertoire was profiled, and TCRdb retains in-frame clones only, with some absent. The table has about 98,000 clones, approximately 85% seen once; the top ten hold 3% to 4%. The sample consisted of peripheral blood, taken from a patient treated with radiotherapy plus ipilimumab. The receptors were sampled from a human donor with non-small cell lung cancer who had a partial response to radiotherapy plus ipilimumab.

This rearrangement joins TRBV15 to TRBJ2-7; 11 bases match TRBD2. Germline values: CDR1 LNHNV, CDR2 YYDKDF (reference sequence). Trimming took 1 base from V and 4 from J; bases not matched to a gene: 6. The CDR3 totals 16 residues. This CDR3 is CATSRGTSGRGYEQYF. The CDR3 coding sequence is TGTGCCACCAGCAGAGGAACTAGCGGGAGAGGGTACGAGCAGTACTTC.

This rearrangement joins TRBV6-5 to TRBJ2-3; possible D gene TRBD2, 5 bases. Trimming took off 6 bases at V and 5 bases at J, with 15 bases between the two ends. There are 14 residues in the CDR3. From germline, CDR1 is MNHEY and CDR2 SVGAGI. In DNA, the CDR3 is TGTGCCAGCAGGGGGAGATTCGCACGAGATACGCAGTATTTT. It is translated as CASRGRFARDTQYF.

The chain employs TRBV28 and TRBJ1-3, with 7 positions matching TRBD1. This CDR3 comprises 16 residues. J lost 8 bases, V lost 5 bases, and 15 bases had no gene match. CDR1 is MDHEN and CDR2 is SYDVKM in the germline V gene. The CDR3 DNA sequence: TGTGCCAGCAGTCCTTCCGGGACAGCAAACGGGGACACCATATATTTT. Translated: CASSPSGTANGDTIYF. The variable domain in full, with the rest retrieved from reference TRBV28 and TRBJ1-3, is DVKVTQSSRYLVKRTGEKVFLECVQDMDHENMFWYRQDPGLGLRLIYFSYDVKMKEKGDIPEGYSVSREKKERFSLILESASTNQTSMYLCASSPSGTANGDTIYFGEGSWLTVV.

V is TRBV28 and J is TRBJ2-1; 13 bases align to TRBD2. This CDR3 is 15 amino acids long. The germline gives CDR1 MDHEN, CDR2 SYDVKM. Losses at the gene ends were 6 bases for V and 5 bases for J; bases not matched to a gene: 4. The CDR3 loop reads CASRLAGGPNNEQFF. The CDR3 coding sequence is TGTGCCAGCAGACTAGCGGGAGGGCCCAACAATGAGCAGTTCTTC.

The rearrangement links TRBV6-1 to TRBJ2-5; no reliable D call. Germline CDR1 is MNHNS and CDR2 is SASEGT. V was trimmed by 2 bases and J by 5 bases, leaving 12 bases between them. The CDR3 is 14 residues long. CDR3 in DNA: TGTGCCAGCAGTGAAAATGGCTCCCCGGAGACCCAGTACTTC. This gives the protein CASSENGSPETQYF.

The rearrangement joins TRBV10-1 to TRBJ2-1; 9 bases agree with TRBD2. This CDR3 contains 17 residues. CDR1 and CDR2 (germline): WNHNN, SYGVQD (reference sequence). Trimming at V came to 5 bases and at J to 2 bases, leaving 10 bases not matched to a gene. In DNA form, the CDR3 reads TGCGCCAGCAGTCCCGGGGGGGCGGGAGGGCCCTACAATGAGCAGTTCTTC. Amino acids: CASSPGGAGGPYNEQFF.

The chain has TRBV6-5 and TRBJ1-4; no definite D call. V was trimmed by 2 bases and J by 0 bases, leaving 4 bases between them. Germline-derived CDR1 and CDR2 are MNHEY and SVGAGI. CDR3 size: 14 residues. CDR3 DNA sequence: TGTGCCAGCAGTTACGGAGCAACTAATGAAAAACTGTTTTTT. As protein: CASSYGATNEKLFF.

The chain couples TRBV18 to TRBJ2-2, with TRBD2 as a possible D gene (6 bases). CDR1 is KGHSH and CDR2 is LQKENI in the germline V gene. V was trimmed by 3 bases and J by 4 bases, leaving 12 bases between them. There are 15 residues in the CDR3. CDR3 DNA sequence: TGTGCCAGCTCACCGGCGGCGGGGCGCACCGGGGAGCTGTTTTTT. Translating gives CASSPAAGRTGELFF.

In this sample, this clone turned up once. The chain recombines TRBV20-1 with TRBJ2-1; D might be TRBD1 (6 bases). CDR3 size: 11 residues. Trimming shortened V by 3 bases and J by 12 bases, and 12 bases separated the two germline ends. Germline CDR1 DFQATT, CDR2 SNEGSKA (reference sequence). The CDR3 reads CSASPGALQFF. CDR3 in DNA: TGCAGTGCTAGCCCAGGGGCTTTGCAGTTCTTC.

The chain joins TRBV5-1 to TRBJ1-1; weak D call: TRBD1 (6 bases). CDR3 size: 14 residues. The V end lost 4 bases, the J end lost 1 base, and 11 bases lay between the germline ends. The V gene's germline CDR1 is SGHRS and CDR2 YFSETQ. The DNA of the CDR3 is TGCGCCAGCAGCCGAGGGGGACAGAACACTGAAGCTTTCTTT. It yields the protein CASSRGGQNTEAFF.

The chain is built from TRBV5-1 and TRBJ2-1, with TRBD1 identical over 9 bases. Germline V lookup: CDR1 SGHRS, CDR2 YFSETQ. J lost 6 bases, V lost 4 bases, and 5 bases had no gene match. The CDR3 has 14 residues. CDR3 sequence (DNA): TGCGCCAGCAGCGGCGACAGGGGGTCCAATGAGCAGTTCTTC. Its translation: CASSGDRGSNEQFF.

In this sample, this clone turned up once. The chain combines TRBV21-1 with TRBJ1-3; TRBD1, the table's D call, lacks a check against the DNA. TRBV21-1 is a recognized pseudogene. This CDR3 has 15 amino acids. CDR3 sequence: CASSYPRRAGNTIYF. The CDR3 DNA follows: TGTGCCAGCAGCTACCCTCGCAGGGCTGGAAACACCATATATTTT.

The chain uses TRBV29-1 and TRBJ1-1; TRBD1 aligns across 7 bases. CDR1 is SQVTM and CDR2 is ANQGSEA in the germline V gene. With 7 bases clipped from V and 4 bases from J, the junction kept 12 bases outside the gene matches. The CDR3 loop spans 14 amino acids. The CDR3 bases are TGCAGCGCCACCCATTCAGGGGGTCCCACTGAAGCTTTCTTT. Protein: CSATHSGGPTEAFF.

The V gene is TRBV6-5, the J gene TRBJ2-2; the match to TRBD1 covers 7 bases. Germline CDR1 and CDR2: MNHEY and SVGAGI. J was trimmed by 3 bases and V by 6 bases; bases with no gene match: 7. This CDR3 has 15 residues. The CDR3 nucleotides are TGTGCCAGCAGGTACCGACAGGGATACACCGGGGAGCTGTTTTTT. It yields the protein CASRYRQGYTGELFF.

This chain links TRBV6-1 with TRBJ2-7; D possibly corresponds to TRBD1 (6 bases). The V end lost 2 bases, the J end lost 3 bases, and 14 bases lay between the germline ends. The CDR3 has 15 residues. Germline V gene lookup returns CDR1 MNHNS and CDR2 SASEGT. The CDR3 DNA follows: TGTGCCAGCAGTGAACGTCCGGGACACAACTACGAGCAGTACTTC. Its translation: CASSERPGHNYEQYF.

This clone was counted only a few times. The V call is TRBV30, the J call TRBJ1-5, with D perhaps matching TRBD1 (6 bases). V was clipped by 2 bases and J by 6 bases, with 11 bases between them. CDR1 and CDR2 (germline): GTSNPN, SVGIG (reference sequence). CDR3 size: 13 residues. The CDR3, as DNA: TGTGCCTGGAGTAACAGGGTTGGTCAGCCCCAGCATTTT. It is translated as CAWSNRVGQPQHF.

Written as DNA, the CDR3 is TGTGCCTGGAGTGTACTCGGGAGGGCCGGATATACGCAGTATTTT. Residues: CAWSVLGRAGYTQYF. This chain connects TRBV30 to TRBJ2-3; 8 bases line up with TRBD2. CDR1 is GTSNPN, CDR2 SVGIG, per germline (reference sequence). The length of the CDR3 is 15 residues. V lost 0 bases and J lost 7; bases outside the gene matches: 9.

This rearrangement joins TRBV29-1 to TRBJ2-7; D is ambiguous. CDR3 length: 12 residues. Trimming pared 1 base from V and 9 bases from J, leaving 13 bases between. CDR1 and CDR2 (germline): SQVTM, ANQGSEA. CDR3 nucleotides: TGCAGCGTTGAAGTTAGGCAGGAAGGGCAGTACTTC. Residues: CSVEVRQEGQYF.

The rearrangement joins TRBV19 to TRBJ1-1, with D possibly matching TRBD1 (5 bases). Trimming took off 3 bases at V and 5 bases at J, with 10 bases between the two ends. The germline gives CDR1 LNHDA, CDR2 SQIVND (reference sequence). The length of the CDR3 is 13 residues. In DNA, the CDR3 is TGTGCCAGTAGTATTACAAGGGGTACTGAAGCTTTCTTT. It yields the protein CASSITRGTEAFF.